The rows below give T cell receptor beta chains drawn from one sample of a study of blood T cell repertoires in COVID-19. Sequencing was performed with immunoSEQ multiplex PCR; in TCRdb, only in-frame clones are kept and a portion is missing. Of 70,000 to 100,000 clones in the sample, 85% to 95% are singletons; the top ten hold 1.5% to 2%. Specimen: peripheral blood. The origin of the receptors is a man in his sixties with acute or convalescent COVID-19. CDR3s include the opening cysteine and the closing phenylalanine or tryptophan.

V gene	J gene	CDR3 length	CDR3 protein
TRBV27	TRBJ1-2	13	CASSFGPEDGYTF
TRBV10-3	TRBJ1-5	15	CAISESGVSNQPQHF
TRBV9	TRBJ2-7	17	CASSARSSGALAYEQYF
TRBV11-3	TRBJ2-2	15	CASSASSANTGELFF
TRBV28	TRBJ1-4	12	CAGGATNEKLFF
TRBV1	TRBJ2-7	14	CTSSQETDSYEQYF
TRBV6-2/TRBV6-3	TRBJ2-1	14	CASSPHSGSNEQFF
TRBV19	TRBJ2-5	15	CASRGRDRVGETQYF
TRBV4-1	TRBJ1-5	16	CASSQSAGNSNQPQHF
TRBV19	TRBJ1-4	14	CASTQQATNEKLFF
TRBV6-5	TRBJ1-1	11	CATTTGTEAFF
TRBV7-2	TRBJ2-2	17	CASSVDQGAEVTGELFF
TRBV19	TRBJ2-2	18	CASRTLASGTSGPGELFF
TRBV3-1/TRBV3-2	TRBJ2-7	16	CASSLRGGTAPYEQYF
TRBV11-3	TRBJ2-1	16	CASSTRVSPPYNEQFF
TRBV14	TRBJ1-2	15	CASSPRAQEGDGYTF
TRBV19	TRBJ2-7	15	CASNPGLPSSYEQYF
TRBV5-1	TRBJ1-1	14	CASSDGTGGTEAFF
TRBV13	TRBJ2-2	16	CASSYPGQGGTGELFF
TRBV2	TRBJ1-3	15	CASSVLTLSGNTIYF
TRBV5-1	TRBJ2-1	17	CASSLAFSAGGRNEQFF
TRBV6-2/TRBV6-3	TRBJ2-7	14	CASSYEMDTYEQYF
TRBV5-1	TRBJ2-7	14	CASSLSLDRAEQYF
TRBV14	TRBJ1-2	14	CASSQGGGPYGYTF
TRBV7-6	TRBJ2-7	15	CASSLDGGGPYEQYF
TRBV24-1	TRBJ2-1	16	CATSDPQGSSYNEQFF
TRBV24-1	TRBJ2-3	17	CATSGRNVAGATDTQYF
TRBV29-1	TRBJ2-2	11	CSVKLSGELFF
TRBV9	TRBJ2-1	13	CASSSTLINEQFF
TRBV7-8	TRBJ1-5	16	CASSSRGGASNQPQHF
TRBV7-8	TRBJ2-3	18	CASSAWTSGGGSTDTQYF
TRBV7-2	TRBJ1-1	13	CASSLEGAGKAFF
TRBV4-2	TRBJ2-7	16	CASSPSTSGNSYEQYF
TRBV6-6	TRBJ2-1	14	CASSSGDSKNEQFF
TRBV6-6	TRBJ1-4	15	CASSYSGQGNEKLFF
TRBV10-1	TRBJ2-7	16	CASSELLEGDLCEQYF